This entry features one T cell receptor (beta chain) sequence. The CDR3 runs to 16 residues. CDR1 is SGHNT, CDR2 YYREEE, per germline (reference sequence). The V end was cut by 0 bases, the J end by 3 bases, with 15 bases between. The record originates from a study of blood T cell repertoires in COVID-19. Profiled with immunoSEQ multiplex PCR; TCRdb holds only in-frame clones, not every one. The table lists under 200,000 clones, roughly 83% of them singletons. The TCR sequence derives from a human donor in a cohort sampled during active COVID-19. The chain recombines TRBV5-4 with TRBJ1-2, with a weak D call TRBD1 (6 bases). Sequenced material: peripheral blood. This CDR3 reads CASSLGGQLKDYGYTF. In nucleotides, the CDR3 is TGTGCCAGCAGCTTGGGAGGACAGCTAAAGGACTATGGCTACACCTTC.